Presented here are 30 T cell receptor beta chains from one specimen sequenced in a study of OX40 agonist ivuxolimab in advanced cancers. Sequencing used immunoSEQ multiplex PCR; TCRdb keeps in-frame clones, though not all of them. The table lists roughly 66,000 clones, roughly 87% of them singletons, with 1.3% in the top ten. The sequenced sample was CD4+ or CD8+ T cells sorted from blood, obtained in a trial of the OX40 agonist ivuxolimab. The receptors shown here come from an adult with an advanced solid tumor such as melanoma, head and neck, liver or kidney cancer.

The rearrangement links TRBV6-1 to TRBJ1-1, with D possibly being TRBD1 (6 bases). V lost 4 bases and J lost 2, with 14 bases in between. This CDR3 contains 15 residues. Germline-derived CDR1 and CDR2 are MNHNS and SASEGT. The CDR3 coding sequence is TGTGCCAGCAGTGCTTTGACAGGAGGAAACACTGAAGCTTTCTTT. Translation: CASSALTGGNTEAFF.

This clone was seen just once. The gene calls are TRBV9 and TRBJ2-5, with TRBD1 as a possible D gene (6 bases). Trimming took 0 bases from V and 4 from J, leaving 13 bases between them. Looked up from germline, CDR1 is SGDLS and CDR2 is YYNGEE. This CDR3 has 15 residues. CDR3 in amino acids: CASSVDPGGRETQYF. The CDR3 nucleotides read TGTGCCAGCAGCGTAGACCCTGGGGGCAGAGAGACCCAGTACTTC.

The chain is built from TRBV7-8 and TRBJ1-2, with D hard to call. This CDR3 contains 13 residues. Trimming pared 5 bases from V and 0 bases from J, leaving 7 bases between. Germline V gene sequence: CDR1 SGHVS, CDR2 FQNEAQ. CDR3 protein: CASSPWPNYGYTF. CDR3 bases: TGTGCCAGCAGCCCGTGGCCTAACTATGGCTACACCTTC.

This clone was detected only a few times. V and J are TRBV28 and TRBJ2-3, with TRBD2 identical over 10 bases. The CDR3 runs 15 residues. CDR1 and CDR2 (germline): MDHEN, SYDVKM. The V and J ends lost 5 bases and 8 bases, in that order; junction bases with no gene match: 10. The CDR3 bases are TGTGCCAGCAGTCTAGGACTAGCGGTGGTTGGTACGCAGTATTTT. Its translation is CASSLGLAVVGTQYF.

The V gene is TRBV15, the J gene TRBJ1-1; D gene ambiguous. The length of the CDR3 is 13 residues. Looked up from germline, CDR1 is LNHNV and CDR2 is YYDKDF (reference sequence). The V end was cut by 8 bases, the J end by 1 base, with 11 bases between. CDR3 loop: CATAQHPNTEAFF. The CDR3 DNA reads as TGTGCCACCGCCCAACATCCGAACACTGAAGCTTTCTTT.

The chain links TRBV7-2 to TRBJ2-3; D is unclear. V was shortened by 5 bases and J by 3 bases, with 12 bases between the two germline ends. This CDR3 has 14 residues. The germline gives CDR1 SGHTA, CDR2 FQGNSA. In nucleotides, the CDR3 is TGTGCCAGCAGCCAGTCGTACTCGACAGATACGCAGTATTTT. Its translation: CASSQSYSTDTQYF.

The chain recombines TRBV5-5 with TRBJ2-3, with 12 bases identical to TRBD2. CDR1 and CDR2 (germline): SGHKS, YYEKEE (reference sequence). The V and J ends lost 4 bases and 0 bases, in that order; junction bases with no gene match: 3. The CDR3 extends over 16 amino acids. The CDR3 here is CASSLGLAGSTDTQYF. DNA of the CDR3: TGTGCCAGCAGCCTAGGACTAGCGGGGAGCACAGATACGCAGTATTTT.

This sequence joins TRBV7-9 and TRBJ1-1; D is undetermined. The CDR3 runs 13 residues. Trimming took 4 bases from V and 0 from J, leaving 6 bases between them. CDR1 and CDR2 (germline): SEHNR, FQNEAQ (reference sequence). CDR3 region: CASSSNMNTEAFF. In nucleotides, the CDR3 is TGTGCCAGCAGCTCTAACATGAACACTGAAGCTTTCTTT.

CDR3 protein: CASVLGQGVADTQYF. In nucleotides, the CDR3 is TGTGCCAGCGTCCTGGGACAGGGAGTAGCAGATACGCAGTATTTT. The chain has TRBV9 and TRBJ2-3; 9 positions match TRBD1. Per the germline V gene, CDR1 is SGDLS and CDR2 is YYNGEE. The junction had 10 bases not matched to a gene; V was cut back by 7 bases and J by 4 bases. This CDR3 has 15 residues.

The table lists this clone with a count of one. The chain recombines TRBV6-1 with TRBJ1-6; a weak D match, TRBD1 (5 bases). Deletions cut 6 bases from V and 6 bases from J, with 9 bases between. The CDR3 is 13 residues long. Germline V gives CDR1 MNHNS, CDR2 SASEGT. The CDR3 sequence: CASRRDPNSPLHF. DNA for the CDR3: TGTGCCAGCAGGAGGGACCCTAATTCACCCCTCCACTTT.

The chain joins TRBV11-2 to TRBJ1-5, with unresolved D. The CDR3 is 13 amino acids. Germline values: CDR1 SGHAT, CDR2 FQNNGV. The ends were cut back, 1 base at V and 6 bases at J, with 7 bases in the middle. CDR3 protein: CASSLGPTQPQHF. The CDR3 nucleotides are TGTGCCAGCAGCTTAGGGCCGACTCAGCCCCAGCATTTT.

The rearrangement links TRBV28 to TRBJ2-1; 7 bases fit TRBD1. With 7 bases clipped from V and 0 bases from J, the junction kept 3 bases outside the gene matches. Looked up from germline, CDR1 is MDHEN and CDR2 is SYDVKM. The CDR3 covers 14 residues. This CDR3 reads CASIPGGSYNEQFF. The CDR3 DNA sequence: TGTGCCAGCATCCCAGGGGGCTCCTACAATGAGCAGTTCTTC. The full variable domain, completed using reference TRBV28 and TRBJ2-1, is DVKVTQSSRYLVKRTGEKVFLECVQDMDHENMFWYRQDPGLGLRLIYFSYDVKMKEKGDIPEGYSVSREKKERFSLILESASTNQTSMYLCASIPGGSYNEQFFGPGTRLTVL.

The CDR3: CAWSNGRVNTEAFF. The DNA for the CDR3 is TGTGCCTGGAGTAACGGCCGGGTGAACACTGAAGCTTTCTTT. The chain is built from TRBV30 and TRBJ1-1; D is uncertain. Germline CDR1 is GTSNPN and CDR2 is SVGIG (reference sequence). Trimming left V 2 bases short and J 0 bases short, with 10 bases between. The CDR3 spans 14 residues.

This chain joins TRBV6-5 and TRBJ2-2, with 8 nucleotides matching TRBD1. Germline CDR1 and CDR2: MNHEY and SVGAGI. J was trimmed by 5 bases and V by 4 bases; bases with no gene match: 6. The CDR3 length is 15 residues. The CDR3 protein is CASSLAGGGTGELFF. In DNA form, the CDR3 reads TGTGCCAGCAGTTTGGCAGGGGGCGGTACCGGGGAGCTGTTTTTT.

The chain is built from TRBV28 and TRBJ2-7; D is unclear. V gave up 9 bases and J gave up 0 bases, with 15 bases separating them. Germline values: CDR1 MDHEN, CDR2 SYDVKM. The CDR3 is 14 residues long. The CDR3 DNA reads as TGTGCCAGTTCTCGATCCCGGGTCTCCTACGAGCAGTACTTC. Translation gives CASSRSRVSYEQYF.

CDR3 protein: CASSQDPTAATNEKLFF. CDR3 nucleotide sequence: TGCGCCAGCAGCCAAGATCCGACAGCCGCAACTAATGAAAAACTGTTTTTT. V and J are TRBV4-3 and TRBJ1-4, with D possibly TRBD1 on 5 matching bases. Germline-derived CDR1 and CDR2 are LGHNA and YSLEER. V was trimmed by 0 bases and J by 0 bases, leaving 11 bases between them. This CDR3 contains 17 residues.

This clone has only a few counts. This chain uses TRBV6-1 with TRBJ1-5; D gene ambiguous. The V end lost 7 bases, the J end lost 3 bases, and 4 bases lay between the germline ends. The CDR3 totals 11 residues. The V gene's germline CDR1 is MNHNS and CDR2 SASEGT. The CDR3 sequence is CASKNNQPQHF. CDR3 coding DNA: TGTGCCAGCAAAAACAATCAGCCCCAGCATTTT.

The chain carries TRBV30 and TRBJ2-3, with 9 nucleotides matching TRBD2. Trimming took 0 bases from V and 2 from J; bases not matched to a gene: 6. Germline-derived CDR1 and CDR2 are GTSNPN and SVGIG (reference sequence). The CDR3 spans 16 residues. As DNA, the CDR3 is TGTGCCTGGAGTGTACCAGCTAGCGGGGACACAGATACGCAGTATTTT. This encodes CAWSVPASGDTDTQYF. Looking up the rest from reference TRBV30 and TRBJ2-3 gives the full variable domain: SQTIHQWPATLVQPVGSPLSLECTVEGTSNPNLYWYRQAAGRGLQLLFYSVGIGQISSEVPQNLSASRPQDRQFILSSKKLLLSDSGFYLCAWSVPASGDTDTQYFGPGTRLTVL.

The V and J genes are TRBV18 and TRBJ2-3; 11 bases are a match to TRBD2. The CDR3 runs 16 residues. V dropped 2 bases and J dropped 6; count of bases not matched to a gene: 7. Germline-derived CDR1 and CDR2 are KGHSH and LQKENI. DNA of the CDR3: TGTGCCAGCTCACCAGGGACTAGCGGTCTATGGGATACGCAGTATTTT. It specifies CASSPGTSGLWDTQYF.

The chain employs TRBV9 and TRBJ1-5; unclear D gene. Deletions cut 0 bases from V and 5 bases from J, with 9 bases between. The CDR3 totals 14 residues. Looked up from germline, CDR1 is SGDLS and CDR2 is YYNGEE. The CDR3 protein is CASSVGNGDQPQHF. In DNA form, the CDR3 reads TGTGCCAGCAGCGTAGGGAATGGGGATCAGCCCCAGCATTTT.

This chain links TRBV27 with TRBJ2-2; D is uncertain. This CDR3 region has 17 residues. Germline CDR1 and CDR2: MNHEY and SMNVEV (reference sequence). The V gene lost 5 bases and the J gene lost 2 bases, with 18 bases spanning the gap. The CDR3 here is CASSTSLLRANTGELFF. The CDR3 DNA is TGTGCCAGCAGTACGTCACTCCTCCGGGCCAACACCGGGGAGCTGTTTTTT.

The chain is built from TRBV9 and TRBJ1-1; D remains ambiguous. Looked up from germline, CDR1 is SGDLS and CDR2 is YYNGEE. V was shortened by 7 bases and J by 1 base, with 11 bases between the two germline ends. The length of the CDR3 is 13 residues. CDR3 amino acids: CASGRAWNTEAFF. The CDR3 bases are TGTGCCAGCGGGCGGGCGTGGAACACTGAAGCTTTCTTT.

The J gene is TRBJ1-1, the V gene TRBV7-3; 11 bases align to TRBD1. The CDR3 spans 15 residues. Looked up from germline, CDR1 is SGHTA and CDR2 is FQGTGA. V gave up 5 bases and J gave up 4 bases; unmatched junction bases: 6. CDR3 nucleotides: TGTGCCAGCAGCATCTCCGGGACAGGGGGCACTGAAGCTTTCTTT. The encoded protein is CASSISGTGGTEAFF.

V usage is TRBV2 and J usage is TRBJ2-2; D call uncertain. The CDR3 covers 15 residues. The ends were cut back, 8 bases at V and 2 bases at J, with 15 bases in the middle. Germline CDR1 reads SNHLY; CDR2 reads FYNNEI. The CDR3: CASRTKGLNTGELFF. The CDR3 DNA is TGTGCCAGCCGAACCAAAGGGCTTAACACCGGGGAGCTGTTTTTT.

The rearrangement joins TRBV7-2 to TRBJ2-2, with TRBD2 matching over 16 bases. The CDR3 runs to 19 residues. The junction had 7 bases not matched to a gene; V was cut back by 1 base and J by 5 bases. Germline V gene sequence: CDR1 SGHTA, CDR2 FQGNSA. CDR3 sequence (DNA): TGTGCCAGCAGCTTAGGCGGGACTAGCGGGAGGGCGGCAACCGGGGAGCTGTTTTTT. Amino acids: CASSLGGTSGRAATGELFF.

This chain joins TRBV29-1 and TRBJ2-2; D is unresolved. The germline CDR1 and CDR2 sequences are SQVTM and ANQGSEA. This CDR3 region has 12 residues. The ends were cut back, 4 bases at V and 6 bases at J, with 9 bases in the middle. Here the CDR3 DNA reads TGCAGCGTTGCTATCGCGGCCGGGGAGCTGTTTTTT. Its protein product is CSVAIAAGELFF.

This chain links TRBV19 with TRBJ1-2; 7 bases are shared with TRBD1. From germline, CDR1 is LNHDA and CDR2 SQIVND (reference sequence). CDR3 length: 16 residues. The ends lost 7 bases at V and 6 bases at J; junction bases unmatched: 17. CDR3 in DNA: TGTGCCAGTACCCTAGGGGGCAGTGGTGTGGAGGATGGCTACACCTTC. Translating it yields CASTLGGSGVEDGYTF. The full variable domain, its missing parts supplied by reference TRBV19 and TRBJ1-2, is DGGITQSPKYLFRKEGQNVTLSCEQNLNHDAMYWYRQDPGQGLRLIYYSQIVNDFQKGDIAEGYSVSREKKESFPLTVTSAQKNPTAFYLCASTLGGSGVEDGYTFGSGTRLTVV.

The chain has TRBV6-5 and TRBJ1-2, with TRBD1 matching 9 bases. The CDR3 spans 14 residues. After removal of 7 bases from V and 4 bases from J, the junction contained 7 bases not matched to a gene. The germline gives CDR1 MNHEY, CDR2 SVGAGI. The CDR3 sequence is CASNYRGRGYGYTF. For the CDR3, the DNA is TGTGCCAGCAACTACAGGGGGCGCGGCTATGGCTACACCTTC.

The genes are TRBV19 and TRBJ2-6, with no clear D. Germline assignment: CDR1 LNHDA and CDR2 SQIVND (reference sequence). This CDR3 has 16 amino acids. Between the trimmed V and J ends, which lost 4 bases and 0 bases, there was a span of 10 bases. CDR3 nucleotide sequence: TGTGCCAGTAGTAACAAATACTACTCTGGGGCCAACGTCCTGACTTTC. Protein sequence: CASSNKYYSGANVLTF.

The chain is built from TRBV7-2 and TRBJ1-3; 10 bases agree with TRBD1. This CDR3 has 16 residues. Trimming at V came to 8 bases and at J to 6 bases, leaving 13 bases not matched to a gene. Germline-derived CDR1 and CDR2 are SGHTA and FQGNSA. CDR3 loop: CASLRGTGVGINTIYF. The CDR3 region has the DNA TGTGCCAGCCTGAGAGGGACAGGGGTGGGGATAAACACCATATATTTT.